This T cell receptor (beta chain) was sequenced for a study of beta chain features in type 1 diabetes. The V gene lost 1 base and the J gene lost 7 bases, with 20 bases spanning the gap. The CDR3 consists of 17 residues. Germline values: CDR1 SGHDT, CDR2 YYEEEE. Each of the sorted populations had a purity greater than 98%. Isolated RNA was reverse transcribed in full, so expressed TCRB transcripts were sequenced. Only in-frame clones appear in the TCRdb table, and some are missing; sequencing was by immunoSEQ multiplex PCR. The sample includes 900,000 or so clones, about a sixth of them seen just once. Study-wide results and limits: There was no resolution here of whether HLA type influences TCRB rearrangement. When Type 1 diabetes patients were examined, their TCRB CDR3s proved moderately but significantly shorter in all four CD4+ subsets.

To note about this clone: Its antigen is undetermined.

The origin of this receptor is a woman under 30 in good health. Sequencing was done on a sample of naive CD4+ T cells from blood. The chain is built from TRBV5-6 and TRBJ2-2; D remains unclear. In nucleotides, the CDR3 is TGTGCCAGCAGCTTGAGAAAGGACGCTGGTTGGGACGGGGAGCTGTTTTTT. Protein: CASSLRKDAGWDGELFF.